This entry features one T cell receptor (beta chain) sequence. The sample comes from a study of spatial heterogeneity in lung cancer. In TCRdb, the 5' RACE reads were re-called with MiXCR into one record per CDR3 protein. The sample lists around 50,000 distinct CDR3 sequences; 6.5% to 8% were seen once. The time point is: sample taken at primary tumor resection. Material for sequencing was whole RNA from tumor, nontumor lung or frozen PBMC, left unsorted. The donor population consisted of more than 55 patients with untreated, early-stage non-small cell lung cancer. The source is a female donor with early-stage non-small cell lung cancer. The sample in question was PBMCs, obtained at surgery.

CDR3 sequence reads: CASSLGHTSYEQYF. CDR3 in DNA: TGCGCCAGCAGCTTGGGACACACCTCCTACGAGCAGTACTTC. The rearrangement joins TRBV5-1 to TRBJ2-7; D is uncertain. The CDR3 runs 14 residues. From germline, CDR1 is SGHRS and CDR2 YFSETQ. The germline V and J ends were trimmed by 0 bases and 0 bases, with 7 bases remaining between them.